This T cell receptor beta chain was captured by sequencing in a study of T cells after yellow fever vaccination. Study overall: Researchers used SMART-Seq v4 Ultra Low Input to prepare fractions that had low cell numbers. Study-level points and caveats: Abundant clonotypes from the bulk population could contaminate FACS-sorted repertoires. Faster peaking, at day 5 versus 15, marked a secondary response that was weaker. The CD4 compartment and the CD8 compartment contained a small share of clonotypes in common.

Germline values: CDR1 SGHTA, CDR2 FQGNSA. The CDR3 has 15 amino acids. V was shortened by 6 bases and J by 2 bases, with 14 bases between the two germline ends. Concerning this clonotype itself: Antigen unknown.

TCRdb re-analysed the 5' RACE reads in MiXCR, keeping a single row per CDR3 protein. The sample has hundreds of thousands of distinct CDR3 sequences, roughly 19% seen once. Sequences were derived from PBMCs, sampled 15 days after the yellow fever booster vaccination. This receptor was obtained from a man under 40 who received the YFV17D yellow fever vaccine. The genes are TRBV7-2 and TRBJ2-1; tentatively, D is TRBD2 (5 bases). The CDR3 sequence is CASSRAGTTYNEQFF. The CDR3 DNA is TGTGCCAGCAGTCGGGCGGGCACGACCTACAATGAGCAGTTCTTC.